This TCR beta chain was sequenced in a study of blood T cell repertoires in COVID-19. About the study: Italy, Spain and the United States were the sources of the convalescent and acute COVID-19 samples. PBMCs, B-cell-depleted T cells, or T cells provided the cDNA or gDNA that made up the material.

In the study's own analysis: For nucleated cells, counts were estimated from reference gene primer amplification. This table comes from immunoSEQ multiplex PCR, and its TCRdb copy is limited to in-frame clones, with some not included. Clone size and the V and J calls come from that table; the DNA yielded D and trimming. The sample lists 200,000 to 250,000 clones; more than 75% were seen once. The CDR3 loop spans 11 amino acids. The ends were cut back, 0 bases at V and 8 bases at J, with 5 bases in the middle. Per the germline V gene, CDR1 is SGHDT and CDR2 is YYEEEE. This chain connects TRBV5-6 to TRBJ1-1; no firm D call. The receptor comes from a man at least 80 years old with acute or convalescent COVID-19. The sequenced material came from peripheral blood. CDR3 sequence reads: CASSLAVEAFF. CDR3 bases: TGTGCCAGCAGCTTGGCGGTGGAAGCTTTCTTT.